This entry describes one T cell receptor beta chain. Blood genomic DNA input for TRB amplification was about 250-500 ng. This specimen comes from a study of T and B cells in COVID-19 patients. Multiplex PCR with BIOMED2 TRB-A/B primer pools amplified TRB rearrangements. Each CDR3 protein is one row after TCRdb ran MiXCR on the multiplex PCR reads. This table holds roughly 13,000 distinct CDR3 sequences, about 28% found once. CDR3 length: 17 amino acids. With 5 bases clipped from V and 0 bases from J, the junction kept 7 bases outside the gene matches. The chain combines TRBV12-3 or TRBV12-4 with TRBJ2-6; 7 bases agree with TRBD1. The specimen sequenced was blood. The clonotype originates from a human donor who had recovered from COVID-19. The CDR3: CASSPLTGSSGANVLTF. The CDR3 region has the DNA TGTGCCAGCAGTCCTTTGACAGGGAGCTCTGGGGCCAACGTCCTGACTTTC.